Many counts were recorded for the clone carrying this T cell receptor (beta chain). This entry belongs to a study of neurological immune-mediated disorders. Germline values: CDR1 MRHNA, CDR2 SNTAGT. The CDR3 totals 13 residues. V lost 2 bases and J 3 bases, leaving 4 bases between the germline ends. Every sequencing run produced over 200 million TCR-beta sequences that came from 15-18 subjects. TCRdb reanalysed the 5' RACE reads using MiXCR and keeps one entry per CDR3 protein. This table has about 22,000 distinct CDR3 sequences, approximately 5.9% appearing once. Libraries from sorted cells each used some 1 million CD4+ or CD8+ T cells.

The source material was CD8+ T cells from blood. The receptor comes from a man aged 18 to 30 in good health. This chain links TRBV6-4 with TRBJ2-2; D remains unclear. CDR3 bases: TGTGCCAGCAGTGACAGGGACACCGGGGAGCTGTTTTTT. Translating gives CASSDRDTGELFF.